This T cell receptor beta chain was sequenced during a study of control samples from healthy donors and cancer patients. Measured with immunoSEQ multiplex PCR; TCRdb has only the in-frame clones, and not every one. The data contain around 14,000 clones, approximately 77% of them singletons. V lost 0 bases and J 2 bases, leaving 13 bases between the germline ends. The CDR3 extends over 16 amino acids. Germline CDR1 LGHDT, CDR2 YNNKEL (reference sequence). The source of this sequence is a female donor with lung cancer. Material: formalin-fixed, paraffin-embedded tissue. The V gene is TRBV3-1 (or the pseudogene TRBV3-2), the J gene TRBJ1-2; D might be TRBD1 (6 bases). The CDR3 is CASSQDEGQGNYGYTF. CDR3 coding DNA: TGTGCCAGCAGCCAAGATGAGGGCCAGGGGAACTATGGCTACACCTTC.